This T cell receptor beta chain is from a study of T cells after yellow fever vaccination. Regarding the study as a whole: Among all clonotypes, a small share was observed in both CD4 and CD8 compartments. FACS-sorted repertoires could contain abundant clonotypes contaminating from the bulk population. Reappearance after the booster was observed for most primary-vaccination clones (about 96% CD4, about 90% CD8).

This clonotype was recorded a few times. Its antigen remains unidentified. The TCR cDNA carried a universal primer site and UMIs from 5'RACE template switching. TCRdb processed the 5' RACE reads anew with MiXCR; each CDR3 protein has one entry. Of 500,000 to 700,000 distinct CDR3 sequences listed, 15% to 20% were seen once; the top ten hold roughly an eighth. The sequence was obtained from a man aged 25-45 years who received the YFV17D yellow fever vaccine. Sample: PBMCs, taken 15 days after the yellow fever booster vaccination.

Here the CDR3 reads CASSPGGISYNEQFF. In DNA form, the CDR3 reads TGCGCCAGCAGCCCCGGGGGCATCTCCTACAATGAGCAGTTCTTC. The rearrangement links TRBV5-1 to TRBJ2-1, with D perhaps matching TRBD1 or TRBD2 (6 bases each). Germline V lookup: CDR1 SGHRS, CDR2 YFSETQ. The CDR3 covers 15 residues. Trimming stripped 4 bases from V and 0 bases from J, with 11 bases between.